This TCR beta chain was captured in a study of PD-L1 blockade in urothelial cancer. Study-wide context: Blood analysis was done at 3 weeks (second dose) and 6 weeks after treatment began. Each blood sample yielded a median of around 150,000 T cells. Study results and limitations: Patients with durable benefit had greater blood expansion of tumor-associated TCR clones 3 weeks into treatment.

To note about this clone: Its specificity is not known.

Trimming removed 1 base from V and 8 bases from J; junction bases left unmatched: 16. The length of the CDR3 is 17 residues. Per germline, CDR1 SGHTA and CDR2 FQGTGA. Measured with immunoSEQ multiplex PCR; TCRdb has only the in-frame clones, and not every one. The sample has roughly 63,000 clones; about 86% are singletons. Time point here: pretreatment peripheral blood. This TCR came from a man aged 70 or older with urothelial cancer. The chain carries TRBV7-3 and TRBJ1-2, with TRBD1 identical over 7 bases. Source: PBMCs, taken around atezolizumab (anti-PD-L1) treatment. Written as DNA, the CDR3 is TGTGCCAGCAGCTTAAATGCTGGGGCAGGGGGAGAGGGCGGCTACACCTTC. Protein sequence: CASSLNAGAGGEGGYTF.